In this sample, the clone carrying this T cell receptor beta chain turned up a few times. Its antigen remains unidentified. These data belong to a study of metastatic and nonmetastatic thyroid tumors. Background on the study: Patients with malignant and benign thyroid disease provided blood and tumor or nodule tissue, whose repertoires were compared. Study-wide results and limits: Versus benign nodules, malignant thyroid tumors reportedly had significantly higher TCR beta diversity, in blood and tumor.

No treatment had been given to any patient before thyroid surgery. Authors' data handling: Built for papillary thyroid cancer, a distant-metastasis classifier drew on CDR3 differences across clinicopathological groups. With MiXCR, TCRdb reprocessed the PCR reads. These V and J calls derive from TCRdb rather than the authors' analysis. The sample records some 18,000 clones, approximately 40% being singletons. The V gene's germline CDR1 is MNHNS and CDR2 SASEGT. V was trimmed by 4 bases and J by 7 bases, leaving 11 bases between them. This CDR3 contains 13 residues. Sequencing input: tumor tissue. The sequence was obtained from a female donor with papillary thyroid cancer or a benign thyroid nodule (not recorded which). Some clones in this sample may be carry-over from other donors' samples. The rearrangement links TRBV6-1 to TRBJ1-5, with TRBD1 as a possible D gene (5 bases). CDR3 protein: CASSGQGRQPQHF. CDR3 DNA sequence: TGTGCCAGCAGTGGGCAGGGTCGGCAGCCCCAGCATTTT.